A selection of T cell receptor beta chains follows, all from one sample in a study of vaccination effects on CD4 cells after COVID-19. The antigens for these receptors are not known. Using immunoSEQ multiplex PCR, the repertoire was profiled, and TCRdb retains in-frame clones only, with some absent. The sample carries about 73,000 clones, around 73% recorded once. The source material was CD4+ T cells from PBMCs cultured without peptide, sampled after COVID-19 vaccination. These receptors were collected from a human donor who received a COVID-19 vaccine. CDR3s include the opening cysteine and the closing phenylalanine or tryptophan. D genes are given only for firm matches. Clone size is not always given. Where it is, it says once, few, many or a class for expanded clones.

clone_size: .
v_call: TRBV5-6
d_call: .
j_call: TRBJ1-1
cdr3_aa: CASSPKAKGAGTEAFF
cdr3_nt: TGTGCCAGCAGCCCTAAGGCGAAAGGGGCTGGCACTGAAGCTTTCTTT

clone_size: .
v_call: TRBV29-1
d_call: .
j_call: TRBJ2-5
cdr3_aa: CSVERTYQETQYF
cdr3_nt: TGCAGCGTTGAGCGGACATACCAAGAGACCCAGTACTTC

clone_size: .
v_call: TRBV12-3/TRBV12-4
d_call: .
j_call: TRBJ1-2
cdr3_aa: CASSLGRALGYTF
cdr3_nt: TGTGCCAGCAGTTTGGGGAGGGCTCTAGGCTACACCTTC

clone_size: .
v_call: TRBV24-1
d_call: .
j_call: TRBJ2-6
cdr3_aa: CATSDHKRSAGANVLTF
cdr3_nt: TGTGCCACCAGTGATCACAAGAGGTCCGCTGGGGCCAACGTCCTGACTTTC

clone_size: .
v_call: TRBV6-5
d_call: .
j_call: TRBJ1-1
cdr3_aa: CASSTVAANTEAFF
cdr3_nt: TGTGCCAGCAGTACGGTGGCAGCGAACACTGAAGCTTTCTTT

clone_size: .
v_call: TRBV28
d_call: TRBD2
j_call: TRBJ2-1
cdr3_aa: CASSWGGVNEQFF
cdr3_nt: TGTGCCAGCAGCTGGGGAGGGGTCAATGAGCAGTTCTTC

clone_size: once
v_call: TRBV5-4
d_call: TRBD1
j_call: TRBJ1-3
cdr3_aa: CASSQGVWGNTIYF
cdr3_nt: TGTGCCAGCAGCCAGGGGGTGTGGGGAAACACCATATATTTT

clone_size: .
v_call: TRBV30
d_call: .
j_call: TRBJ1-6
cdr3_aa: CAWSTGLNSPLHF
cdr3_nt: TGTGCCTGGAGTACGGGCCTTAATTCACCCCTCCACTTT

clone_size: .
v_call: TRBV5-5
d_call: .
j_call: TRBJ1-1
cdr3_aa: CASSLGAEARAFF
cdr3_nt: TGTGCCAGCAGCTTGGGAGCTGAGGCACGAGCTTTCTTT

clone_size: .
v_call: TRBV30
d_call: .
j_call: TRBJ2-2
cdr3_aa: CAWRSAGEGAGELFF
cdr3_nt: TGTGCCTGGAGGTCTGCGGGGGAGGGGGCCGGGGAGCTGTTTTTT

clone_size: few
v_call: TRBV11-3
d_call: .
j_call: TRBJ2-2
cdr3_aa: CASSLVNTGELFF
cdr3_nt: TGTGCCAGCAGCTTAGTTAACACCGGGGAGCTGTTTTTT

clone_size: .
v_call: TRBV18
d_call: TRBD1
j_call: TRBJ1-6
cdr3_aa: CASSRDRVGNSPLHF
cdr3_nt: TGTGCCAGCTCACGGGACAGGGTGGGGAATTCACCCCTCCACTTT

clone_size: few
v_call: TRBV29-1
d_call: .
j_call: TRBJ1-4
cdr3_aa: CSVVGLEEKLFF
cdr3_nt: TGCAGCGTTGTAGGGTTAGAGGAAAAACTGTTTTTT

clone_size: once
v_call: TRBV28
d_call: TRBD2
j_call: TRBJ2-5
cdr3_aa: CASSLPAGGPQETQYF
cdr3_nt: TGTGCCAGCAGTTTACCCGCGGGGGGCCCACAAGAGACCCAGTACTTC

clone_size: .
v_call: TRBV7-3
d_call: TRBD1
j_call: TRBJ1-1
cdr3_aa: CASSKRQGVAFF
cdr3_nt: TGTGCCAGCAGCAAGCGACAGGGAGTAGCTTTCTTT

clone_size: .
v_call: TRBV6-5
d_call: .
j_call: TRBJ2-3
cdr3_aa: CASSRQSTDTQYF
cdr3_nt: TGTGCCAGCAGTCGACAGTCCACAGATACGCAGTATTTT

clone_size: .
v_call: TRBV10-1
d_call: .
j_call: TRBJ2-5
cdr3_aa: CASSGSSQETQYF
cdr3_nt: TGCGCCAGCAGTGGGTCCAGCCAAGAGACCCAGTACTTC

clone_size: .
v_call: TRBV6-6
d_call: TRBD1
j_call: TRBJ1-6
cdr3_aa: CASNEDRGGSPLHF
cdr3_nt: TGTGCCAGCAACGAAGACAGGGGAGGGTCACCCCTCCACTTT

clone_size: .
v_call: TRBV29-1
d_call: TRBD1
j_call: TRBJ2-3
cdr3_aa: CSVEGQGSDTQYF
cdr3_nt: TGCAGCGTTGAAGGACAGGGATCGGATACGCAGTATTTT

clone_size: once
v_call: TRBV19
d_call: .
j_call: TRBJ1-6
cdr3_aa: CASSAGLGPYNSPLHF
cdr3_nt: TGTGCCAGTAGCGCGGGGTTGGGACCCTATAATTCACCCCTCCACTTT

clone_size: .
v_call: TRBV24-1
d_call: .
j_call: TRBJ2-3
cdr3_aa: CATSDPTPTDTQYF
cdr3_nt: TGTGCCACCAGTGACCCGACCCCCACAGATACGCAGTATTTT

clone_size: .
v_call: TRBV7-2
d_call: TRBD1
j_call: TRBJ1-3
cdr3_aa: CASSLARTGGSGNTIYF
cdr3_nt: TGTGCCAGCAGCTTAGCAAGGACAGGGGGCTCTGGAAACACCATATATTTT

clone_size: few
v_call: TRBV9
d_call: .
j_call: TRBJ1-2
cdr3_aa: CASSVADRWDYGYTF
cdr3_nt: TGTGCCAGCAGCGTAGCTGACAGATGGGACTATGGCTACACCTTC

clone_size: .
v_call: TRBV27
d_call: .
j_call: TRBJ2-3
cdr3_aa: CASRDLGDSTDTQYF
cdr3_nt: TGTGCCAGCAGGGACCTTGGAGATAGCACAGATACGCAGTATTTT

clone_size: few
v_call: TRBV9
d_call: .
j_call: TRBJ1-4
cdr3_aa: CASSLSPGSAEKLFF
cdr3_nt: TGTGCCAGCAGCCTCAGTCCGGGCTCCGCTGAAAAACTGTTTTTT